A single sample is the source of the 3 T cell receptor beta chains below, sequenced in a study of shared clonotypes between healthy human individuals (dated by TCRdb to 2020 to 2021). CD8 naive samples were CD45RO-negative cells positively selected for CCR7, giving a CD45RA+CCR7+ population that excluded TemRA cells. Library creation used the immunoSEQ multiplex PCR assay. TCRdb took this table from immuneACCESS and kept in-frame rearrangements with V and J called. Such tables lack part of the clones; where checked against another copy, unresolved V genes explain under half of the gap, and the rest is unexplained. Counted in this sample were 660,000 or so clones; approximately 96% of them appeared once. Less than 0.13% of the sample is in the top ten clones. Sequencing was carried out using naive CD8+ T cells sorted from blood. Reading the label with the study, this specimen's cell subset or site is: CD45RA+CCR7+. These receptors all stem from a woman in her twenties or thirties in good health.

This chain links TRBV5-1 with TRBJ2-7; TRBD1 agrees at 8 bases. Germline CDR1 reads SGHRS; CDR2 reads YFSETQ. The V segment lost 7 bases and the J segment 3 bases; nucleotides outside the gene matches: 9. CDR3 size: 14 residues. CDR3 DNA: TGCGCCAGCGGATTATATGGACAGGGCTACGAGCAGTACTTC. This encodes CASGLYGQGYEQYF.

J is TRBJ1-1 and V is TRBV6-5; 8 nucleotides line up with TRBD1. This CDR3 comprises 15 residues. V shed 5 bases, J shed 4 bases, and the junction held 9 bases outside the gene matches. Germline lookup yields CDR1 MNHEY and CDR2 SVGAGI. The CDR3 coding sequence is TGTGCCAGCAGTCTATACAGGGGGTTCGGCACTGAAGCTTTCTTT. It is translated as CASSLYRGFGTEAFF.

The sample holds one count of this clone. V and J are TRBV5-4 and TRBJ1-3, with D tentatively TRBD1 (6 bases). Germline V CDR1 and CDR2: SGHNT, YYREEE (reference sequence). Trimming removed 2 bases from V and 1 base from J, with 7 bases in between. This CDR3 region has 14 residues. The CDR3 region is CASSFDRSGNTIYF. CDR3 nucleotides: TGTGCCAGCAGCTTTGACAGGTCTGGAAACACCATATATTTT.